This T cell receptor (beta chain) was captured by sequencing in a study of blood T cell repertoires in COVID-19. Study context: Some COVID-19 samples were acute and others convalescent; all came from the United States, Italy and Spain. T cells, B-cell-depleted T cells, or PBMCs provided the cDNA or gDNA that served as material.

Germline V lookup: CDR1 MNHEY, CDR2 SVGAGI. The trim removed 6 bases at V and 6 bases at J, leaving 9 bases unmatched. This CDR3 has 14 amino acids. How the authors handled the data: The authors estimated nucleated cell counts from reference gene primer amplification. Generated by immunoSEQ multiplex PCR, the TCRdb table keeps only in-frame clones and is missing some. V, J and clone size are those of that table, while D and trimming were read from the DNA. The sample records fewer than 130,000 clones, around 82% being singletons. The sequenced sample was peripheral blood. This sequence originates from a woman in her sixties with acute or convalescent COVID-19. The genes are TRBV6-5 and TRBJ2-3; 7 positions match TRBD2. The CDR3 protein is CASRGTTRVDTQYF. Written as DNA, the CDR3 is TGTGCCAGCAGGGGGACTACCCGGGTGGATACGCAGTATTTT.